Sequencing of this TCR beta chain was carried out in a study of graft-versus-host responses after intestinal transplantation (dated by TCRdb to the early 2020s). Study-wide context: Multivisceral, liver-intestinal, or isolated intestinal transplants were received by the recipients. After intestinal transplantation, graft-versus-host and host-versus-graft alloreactive T cell clones were followed in the graft, circulation and bone marrow using bulk TCR-beta CDR3 sequencing. The cohort enrolled about two dozen intestinal transplant recipients, one of whom was a retransplant, and a few patients without pretransplant specimens were excluded. Every recipient was given anti-thymocyte globulin induction, then maintenance tacrolimus and steroids for two to three years. Donor T cell macrochimerism was defined as a peak of at least 4% donor T cells among recipient peripheral blood mononuclear cells. To identify alloreactive clones, pre-transplant mixed lymphocyte reaction products were sequenced and then compared with unstimulated pre-transplant donor and recipient T cells. Instead of going to the commercial service, samples from a few later patients were sequenced in-house on an Illumina MiSeq and processed with MiXCR. Study-wide findings and limitations: Peak levels of circulating GvH clones were associated with declines in HvG clones early after transplant. GvH clones turned up in recipient bone marrow, with some appearing earlier in ileal mucosa or blood, a pattern consistent with an intestinal mucosal origin. In the allografts of patients with donor T cell macrochimerism, GvH to HvG T cell clonal ratios were high. Conclusions were limited by the relatively low number and heterogeneity of intestinal transplant patients.

The receptor library was made with the immunoSEQ multiplex PCR assay. For most patients, genomic DNA was isolated with the Qiagen DNeasy Blood and Tissue Kit and shipped frozen to Adaptive Biotechnologies for TCR sequencing. Adaptive Biotechnologies carried out high-throughput TCR-beta CDR3 sequencing of genomic DNA for most patients. The paper's data handling went like this. TCR sequencing data were retrieved from Adaptive's ImmunoSEQ software for roughly 20 patients, whereas three other patients were processed with MiXCR and VDJtools. To correct CD4 versus CD8 sorting errors, any sequence found in both subsets at a frequency ratio below 5:1 was removed. CDR3 nucleotide sequences shared between donor and recipient were removed because the origin of such sequences could not be assigned. To be classed as alloreactive, a clone needed at least 2-fold expansion over unstimulated cells and a minimum CFSE-low frequency of 0.002% (template counts) or 0.001% (read counts). Clones detected in sequenced pre-transplant spleen, lymph node, or MLR CFSE-low populations of the donor or recipient were defined as mappable. The cumulative frequency of alloreactive clones was calculated as a percentage of all sequences, weighted by copy number. Held by TCRdb, this immuneACCESS table contains in-frame sequences only and omits some clones. Under half of the omission traces to an unresolved V gene where checked; the cause of the rest is unknown. The V and J calls and clone size were taken over from that table, and D and trimming were inferred from the DNA. The sample records about 120,000 clones, around 96% of which are singletons. The ten top clones hold around 3% of the sample.

Inclusive of the bounding cysteine and phenylalanine, the CDR3 is 13 residues long. Here the CDR3 DNA is all that survives: 39 bases in frame from base 1. The V end loses 1 base and the J end loses 4 bases, and a stretch of 10 bases separates them. For CDR1 and CDR2, the germline V gene (reference sequence) lists GTSNPN and SVGIG. Comment on this clone: The antigen it binds to is not known. No quality values exist for individual bases; no much larger clone is one base distant.

The sample's time point label is to be understood as: cells obtained before transplantation from donor or recipient. CD3+CD4+ and CD3+CD8+ populations were FACS-sorted from unstimulated pre-transplant donor and recipient cells taken from spleen or lymph nodes. The chain is assembled from TRBV30 and TRBJ1-2; TRBD1 is a possible D gene, resting on 5 matching bases. The source material was unstimulated CD8+ T cells sorted from spleen or lymph node cells, sampled before intestinal transplant. This sequence was found in a human donor who received an intestinal transplant. The DNA is TGTGCCTGGAGTGAGGGACCGATCTATGGCTACACCTTC. Its translation is CAWSEGPIYGYTF.